These 24 T cell receptor beta chains came from one sample sequenced in a study of chemoradiotherapy in HPV16-positive cancers. Sequencing was performed with immunoSEQ multiplex PCR; in TCRdb, only in-frame clones are kept and a portion is missing. The table lists 9,400 or so clones, around four fifths of them singletons. This sample was obtained from a patient who underwent chemoradiotherapy. The source of these receptors is a human donor with HPV-associated anogenital cancer.

V is TRBV28 and J is TRBJ1-1, with TRBD1 as a possible D gene (6 bases). Between the trimmed V and J ends, which lost 4 bases and 1 base, there was a span of 7 bases. Germline values: CDR1 MDHEN, CDR2 SYDVKM. The CDR3 contains 13 residues. The CDR3 is CASSYRENTEAFF. The CDR3 region has the DNA TGTGCCAGCAGTTACAGGGAGAACACTGAAGCTTTCTTT.

The chain links TRBV29-1 to TRBJ1-1; TRBD1 agrees at 7 bases. After removal of 3 bases from V and 1 base from J, the junction contained 2 bases not matched to a gene. The CDR3 runs 13 residues. Germline CDR1 is SQVTM and CDR2 is ANQGSEA. The DNA for the CDR3 is TGCAGCGTTGACACAGGGGCGAACACTGAAGCTTTCTTT. Encoded protein: CSVDTGANTEAFF.

This clone was detected a few times. CDR3 sequence reads: CASNLGSGYGYTF. As DNA, the CDR3 is TGTGCCAGCAACCTAGGTTCCGGCTATGGCTACACCTTC. J is TRBJ1-2 and V is TRBV7-9; no clear D. Trimming took off 7 bases at V and 4 bases at J, with 13 bases between the two ends. This CDR3 has 13 amino acids. Germline-derived CDR1 and CDR2 are SEHNR and FQNEAQ (reference sequence).

The chain uses TRBV7-3 and TRBJ2-2; D possibly corresponds to TRBD2 (5 bases). There are 16 residues in the CDR3. The V gene lost 0 bases and the J gene lost 0 bases, with 8 bases spanning the gap. Germline V gene sequence: CDR1 SGHTA, CDR2 FQGTGA. In DNA form, the CDR3 reads TGTGCCAGCAGCTTAACGCGAGGGCCGAACACCGGGGAGCTGTTTTTT. This gives the protein CASSLTRGPNTGELFF.

The chain combines TRBV2 with TRBJ2-1, with TRBD2 matching 9 bases. J gave up 8 bases and V 3 bases, and 8 bases lay outside the gene matches. CDR3 length: 15 amino acids. Per the germline V gene, CDR1 is SNHLY and CDR2 is FYNNEI. CDR3 in DNA: TGTGCCAGCAGTGACGCGGGGGGGCCCGTCTATGAGCAGTTCTTC. The encoded protein is CASSDAGGPVYEQFF.

The CDR3 region has the DNA TGTGCCATCAGTGTTACAACAGGGGTCAATGAGCAGTTCTTC. Its protein is CAISVTTGVNEQFF. The chain couples TRBV10-3 to TRBJ2-1, with 7 bases matching TRBD1. V trimming: 4 bases; J trimming: 6 bases; junction bases outside the gene matches: 6. CDR1 ENHRY and CDR2 SYGVKD come from the germline V gene. CDR3 length: 14 residues.

The chain carries TRBV6-1 and TRBJ2-7; unclear D gene. Per germline, CDR1 MNHNS and CDR2 SASEGT. V lost 4 bases, J lost 4 bases, and 11 bases lay in between. The length of the CDR3 is 13 residues. The CDR3: CASSVREPYEQYF. The CDR3 region has the DNA TGTGCCAGCAGTGTCAGAGAACCTTACGAGCAGTACTTC.

This sequence joins TRBV2 and TRBJ2-7; 10 bases agree with TRBD1. CDR1 is SNHLY and CDR2 is FYNNEI in the germline V gene. Unmatched junction bases numbered 7, after V lost 6 bases and J lost 5 bases. This CDR3 is built from 14 residues. The CDR3 here is CASSGDRGRDEQYF. CDR3 DNA: TGTGCCAGCAGCGGTGACAGGGGGCGAGACGAGCAGTACTTC.

The CDR3 nucleotides read TGTGCCAGCGGGAGACTATTGGGAAACAATGAGCAGTTCTTC. It specifies CASGRLLGNNEQFF. The rearrangement uses TRBV25-1 and TRBJ2-1; D perhaps matches TRBD2 (5 bases). Germline CDR1 and CDR2: MGHDK and SYGVNS. The CDR3 extends over 14 amino acids. Deletions cut 8 bases from V and 5 bases from J, with 16 bases between.

This clone was seen a few times. The CDR3, as DNA: TGTGCCAGCAGCCCCGGGACTAGGAAATCCTACGAGCAGTACTTC. Amino acids: CASSPGTRKSYEQYF. This chain uses TRBV5-4 with TRBJ2-7; 8 nucleotides align to TRBD2. Germline trimming cut 4 bases from V and 1 base from J; bases unmatched to any gene: 7. Germline V CDR1 and CDR2: SGHNT, YYREEE (reference sequence). This CDR3 contains 15 residues.

V is TRBV7-7 and J is TRBJ2-6; D remains unclear. The V gene lost 2 bases and the J gene lost 5 bases, with 19 bases spanning the gap. The CDR3 has 18 amino acids. Germline V lookup: CDR1 SSHAT, CDR2 FNYEAQ (reference sequence). CDR3 DNA: TGTGCCAGCAGCTTAAATCATAAGCCACAAAGTCGGGCCAACGTCCTGACTTTC. Encoded protein: CASSLNHKPQSRANVLTF.

The chain carries TRBV7-3 and TRBJ2-3; TRBD2 is a possible D gene (7 bases). The CDR3 is 15 amino acids. Germline CDR1 SGHTA, CDR2 FQGTGA. The V gene lost 5 bases and the J gene lost 6 bases, with 18 bases spanning the gap. In DNA form, the CDR3 reads TGTGCCAGCAGCCTCCTGGGGGGGGCCGGGGATACGCAGTATTTT. As protein: CASSLLGGAGDTQYF.

CDR3 bases: TGTGCCAGCAGTCCTACAGGGGTTCCTAACTATGGCTACACCTTC. This translates into CASSPTGVPNYGYTF. The rearrangement joins TRBV28 to TRBJ1-2; 7 positions agree with TRBD1. The J segment lost 0 bases and the V segment lost 5 bases, leaving 6 bases of the junction unmatched. The CDR3 length is 15 residues. Looked up from germline, CDR1 is MDHEN and CDR2 is SYDVKM.

The chain links TRBV19 to TRBJ2-2, with TRBD2 identical over 13 bases. CDR3 length: 22 residues. The trim removed 1 base at V and 2 bases at J, leaving 16 bases unmatched. Germline CDR1 LNHDA, CDR2 SQIVND (reference sequence). Written as DNA, the CDR3 is TGTGCCAGTAGTATAGTACGGGGAGTAGGACTAGCGGGGGACTTCAACACCGGGGAGCTGTTTTTT. Protein: CASSIVRGVGLAGDFNTGELFF.

The rearrangement links TRBV11-3 to TRBJ2-1; D may correspond to TRBD1 or TRBD2 (6 bases each). V lost 1 base and J lost 7, with 14 bases in between. The CDR3 length is 15 residues. Per germline, CDR1 SGHNT and CDR2 YENEEA. CDR3 region: CASSLARGQRNEQFF. The CDR3 DNA sequence: TGTGCCAGCAGCTTAGCCCGGGGGCAGAGGAATGAGCAGTTCTTC.

The chain recombines TRBV5-6 with TRBJ2-3, with D hard to call. This CDR3 contains 13 residues. V lost 7 bases to trimming and J lost 8 bases, with 17 bases between them. Germline lookup yields CDR1 SGHDT and CDR2 YYEEEE. The CDR3 loop reads CASEFVGRATQYF. For the CDR3, the DNA is TGTGCCAGCGAGTTTGTGGGCCGCGCTACGCAGTATTTT.

CDR3 DNA: TGTGCCAGCAGTTTAACACGACGCCGGTTCTTC. Translation gives CASSLTRRRFF. The rearrangement uses TRBV28 and TRBJ2-1; D is unresolved. CDR1 and CDR2 (germline): MDHEN, SYDVKM. V lost 2 bases, J lost 15 bases, and 11 bases lay in between. The CDR3 consists of 11 residues. Full variable domain (missing parts from reference TRBV28 and TRBJ2-1): DVKVTQSSRYLVKRTGEKVFLECVQDMDHENMFWYRQDPGLGLRLIYFSYDVKMKEKGDIPEGYSVSREKKERFSLILESASTNQTSMYLCASSLTRRRFFGPGTRLTVL.

The chain uses TRBV19 and TRBJ1-5; D remains unclear. Germline-derived CDR1 and CDR2 are LNHDA and SQIVND (reference sequence). The CDR3 runs to 15 residues. V shed 3 bases and J shed 6 bases, with 15 bases lying between them. The CDR3 DNA reads TGTGCCAGTAGTATGGAACACCGAGGTCGTCAGCCCCAGCATTTT. It yields the protein CASSMEHRGRQPQHF.

The rearrangement links TRBV7-2 to TRBJ2-5; a weak D match, TRBD2 (7 bases). The CDR3 spans 15 residues. Trimming removed 4 bases from V and 4 bases from J, with 16 bases in between. Germline V lookup: CDR1 SGHTA, CDR2 FQGNSA. The chain's CDR3 is CASSWVRGGRETQYF. CDR3 nucleotides: TGTGCCAGCAGCTGGGTTAGGGGGGGCCGAGAGACCCAGTACTTC.

V is TRBV9 and J is TRBJ2-6; either TRBD1 or TRBD2 may fit D (5 bases each). Trimming removed 0 bases from V and 0 bases from J, with 16 bases in between. The CDR3 consists of 19 residues. Germline-derived CDR1 and CDR2 are SGDLS and YYNGEE. CDR3: CASSVEMGTRFSGANVLTF. CDR3 DNA sequence: TGTGCCAGCAGCGTAGAGATGGGGACCCGGTTCTCTGGGGCCAACGTCCTGACTTTC. The full variable domain, in which reference TRBV9 and TRBJ2-6 provide the parts outside the CDR3, is DSGVTQTPKHLITATGQRVTLRCSPRSGDLSVYWYQQSLDQGLQFLIQYYNGEERAKGNILERFSAQQFPDLHSELNLSSLELGDSALYFCASSVEMGTRFSGANVLTFGAGSRLTVL.

The gene calls are TRBV6-1 and TRBJ1-6; D not resolved. V was pared by 8 bases and J by 0 bases, with 11 bases between. Germline V CDR1 and CDR2: MNHNS, SASEGT. This CDR3 is 15 amino acids long. CDR3 sequence (DNA): TGTGCCAGCGCCCCTAAAGCCTCCTATAATTCACCCCTCCACTTT. This encodes CASAPKASYNSPLHF.

The chain links TRBV4-2 to TRBJ2-2; 11 bases fit TRBD2. Trimming at V came to 2 bases and at J to 6 bases, leaving 2 bases not matched to a gene. The germline gives CDR1 LGHNA, CDR2 YNFKEQ. This CDR3 comprises 15 residues. This CDR3 reads CASSQLAGGPGELFF. The CDR3 nucleotides are TGTGCCAGCAGCCAATTAGCGGGGGGGCCCGGGGAGCTGTTTTTT.

The chain uses TRBV7-9 and TRBJ1-1; no clear D gene. Germline CDR1 is SEHNR and CDR2 is FQNEAQ (reference sequence). V lost 3 bases, J lost 7 bases, and 15 bases lay in between. The CDR3 totals 14 residues. CDR3 bases: TGTGCCAGCAGCTTCCCCCCTGGCCTGAATGAAGCTTTCTTT. Protein: CASSFPPGLNEAFF.

V usage is TRBV5-1 and J usage is TRBJ2-3, with D tentatively TRBD1 (5 bases). Germline V gives CDR1 SGHRS, CDR2 YFSETQ. The V end was cut by 5 bases, the J end by 1 base, with 17 bases between. The CDR3 length is 16 residues. CDR3 bases: TGCGCCAGCAGAACGAATCAGGGTCGGCGCACAGATACGCAGTATTTT. Residues: CASRTNQGRRTDTQYF.